This T cell receptor beta chain was observed in a study of blood T cells in healthy people across ages. Note on this clonotype: Its antigen remains unknown.

It was with a sample-barcoded 5' primer and a J-beta primer mix that a second PCR of about 6 to 12 cycles was run. A single record per CDR3 protein comes from TCRdb applying MiXCR to the 5' RACE reads. The repertoire includes 1.5 million to 2 million distinct CDR3 sequences, 39% of them detected once, and about 21% sits in the top ten. Trimming took 4 bases from V and 8 from J; bases not matched to a gene: 13. The CDR3 spans 17 residues. Germline loops: CDR1 MNHEY, CDR2 SVGAGI. Overall study findings and caveats: Shifts in expanded clonotypes may have been confounded by donor CMV status, which was unknown. Since the PBMCs were unsorted, naive and antigen-experienced cells could not be conclusively compared.

This clonotype was obtained from a human donor in good health. The rearrangement links TRBV6-5 to TRBJ2-1; TRBD2 agrees at 11 bases. The specimen sequenced was blood. The CDR3 sequence: CASSLIAGGSKEDEQFF. In DNA form, the CDR3 reads TGTGCCAGCAGTTTAATAGCGGGGGGGTCCAAGGAGGATGAGCAGTTCTTC.